Presented here are 25 T cell receptor beta chains from one specimen sequenced in a study of shared T cell receptors in the human thymus. TCRdb keeps only in-frame clones here, not all; method: immunoSEQ multiplex PCR. The data show about 380,000 clones, with 85% to 95% seen just once and about 0.02% held by the top ten. The sequenced material came from thymocytes. The source is a human donor.

The chain uses TRBV7-9 and TRBJ2-3; D is ambiguous. CDR3 size: 16 residues. Trimming cost V 6 bases and J 0 bases, with 16 bases left between them. Germline CDR1 reads SEHNR; CDR2 reads FQNEAQ (reference sequence). The CDR3 DNA is TGTGCCAGCAGTACCGGATGGGGTCCTAGCACAGATACGCAGTATTTT. This sequence encodes CASSTGWGPSTDTQYF.

This clone was seen only once. The V call is TRBV6-6, the J call TRBJ2-1, with D unclear. The CDR3 is 14 amino acids. From germline, CDR1 is MNHNY and CDR2 SVGAGI (reference sequence). V was shortened by 5 bases and J by 8 bases, with 16 bases between the two germline ends. For the CDR3, the DNA is TGTGCCAGCAGTCCTAAGTTAGTCTGCCATGAGCAGTTCTTC. Translated: CASSPKLVCHEQFF.

The chain is built from TRBV10-2 and TRBJ2-1; TRBD1 is a possible D gene (5 bases). V lost 7 bases and J lost 10, with 17 bases in between. The CDR3 totals 13 residues. The germline gives CDR1 WSHSY, CDR2 SAAADI. CDR3 nucleotide sequence: TGCGCCAGCAAAGTCTCCCTGGCAGGGGAGCAGTTCTTC. This translates into CASKVSLAGEQFF.

A word on this clone: This specimen includes other DNA sequences encoding the same CDR3. This chain connects TRBV5-1 to TRBJ2-5; no definite D call. V was cut by 0 bases and J by 1 base, with 4 bases left in between. Germline V gene lookup returns CDR1 SGHRS and CDR2 YFSETQ. This CDR3 is 13 amino acids long. As DNA, the CDR3 is TGCGCCAGCAGCTTGGGGGGCCAAGAGACCCAGTACTTC. It specifies CASSLGGQETQYF.

This rearrangement joins TRBV10-3 to TRBJ2-1; 13 nucleotides line up with TRBD2. The germline CDR1 and CDR2 sequences are ENHRY and SYGVKD. J was trimmed by 3 bases and V by 2 bases; bases with no gene match: 10. The CDR3 is 19 amino acids. CDR3 nucleotides: TGTGCCATCAGTGAGGATTGGGGACTAGCGGGAATTTACTACAATGAGCAGTTCTTC. Translation: CAISEDWGLAGIYYNEQFF.

The chain couples TRBV18 to TRBJ2-5, with TRBD1 matching over 7 bases. The germline V gene has CDR1 KGHSH and CDR2 LQKENI. This CDR3 has 14 residues. J lost 4 bases, V lost 5 bases, and 7 bases had no gene match. CDR3 protein: CASSARTGGETQYF. The CDR3 coding sequence is TGTGCCAGCTCAGCCCGGACAGGAGGAGAGACCCAGTACTTC.

The chain links TRBV4-3 to TRBJ2-3; D is perhaps TRBD2 (6 bases). V was pared by 3 bases and J by 5 bases, with 9 bases between. The CDR3 covers 13 residues. Germline values: CDR1 LGHNA, CDR2 YSLEER. In DNA, the CDR3 is TGCGCCAGCAGCCAGGGACTGCAAGATACGCAGTATTTT. Translated: CASSQGLQDTQYF.

This chain links TRBV2 with TRBJ2-5; 8 bases line up with TRBD2. With 4 bases clipped from V and 4 bases from J, the junction kept 8 bases outside the gene matches. The germline V gene encodes CDR1 SNHLY and CDR2 FYNNEI. This CDR3 has 15 amino acids. In nucleotides, the CDR3 is TGTGCCAGCAGTGCAGACAGCGGGAGAGGAGAGACCCAGTACTTC. This encodes CASSADSGRGETQYF.

V usage is TRBV9 and J usage is TRBJ2-5; the match to TRBD2 covers 12 bases. This CDR3 has 18 amino acids. Trimming took 4 bases from V and 4 from J; bases not matched to a gene: 14. The V gene's germline CDR1 is SGDLS and CDR2 YYNGEE. CDR3 region: CASSPQARLAGEGETQYF. The CDR3 DNA follows: TGTGCCAGCAGCCCACAAGCGAGACTAGCGGGAGAAGGAGAGACCCAGTACTTC.

This chain connects TRBV27 to TRBJ1-1; no clear D. With 0 bases removed from V and 1 base from J, the gap between germline ends came to 9 bases. Per the germline V gene, CDR1 is MNHEY and CDR2 is SMNVEV (reference sequence). This CDR3 is 15 amino acids long. The CDR3: CASSLSRQENTEAFF. CDR3 nucleotide sequence: TGTGCCAGCAGTTTATCGAGGCAGGAGAACACTGAAGCTTTCTTT.

The CDR3 loop reads CASSPAGGVGQPQHF. CDR3 coding DNA: TGCGCCAGCAGCCCAGCCGGGGGAGTAGGGCAGCCCCAGCATTTT. This chain connects TRBV5-1 to TRBJ1-5, with D maybe TRBD1 (5 bases). The CDR3 covers 15 residues. The germline V gene encodes CDR1 SGHRS and CDR2 YFSETQ. Trimming cost V 4 bases and J 7 bases, with 18 bases left between them.

The chain is built from TRBV4-1 and TRBJ2-2, with 14 bases fitting TRBD2. The CDR3 has 19 amino acids. Germline V gene lookup returns CDR1 MGHRA and CDR2 YSYEKL. Trimming at V came to 1 base and at J to 4 bases, leaving 8 bases not matched to a gene. This CDR3 reads CASSQVGTSGRRGTGELFF. The CDR3 DNA reads as TGCGCCAGCAGCCAAGTGGGGACTAGCGGGAGAAGGGGCACCGGGGAGCTGTTTTTT.

The gene calls are TRBV5-5 and TRBJ2-3; D gene uncertain. The CDR3 spans 15 residues. From germline, CDR1 is SGHKS and CDR2 YYEKEE (reference sequence). Trimming removed 0 bases from V and 3 bases from J, with 11 bases in between. CDR3 in amino acids: CASSLAPWATDTQYF. The CDR3 DNA is TGTGCCAGCAGCTTGGCCCCTTGGGCAACAGATACGCAGTATTTT.

The rearrangement joins TRBV6-4 to TRBJ1-2; a weak D match, TRBD1 (5 bases). The CDR3 covers 14 residues. Germline CDR1 reads MRHNA; CDR2 reads SNTAGT. Trimming took 0 bases from V and 8 from J, leaving 13 bases between them. DNA for the CDR3: TGTGCCAGCAGTGACTCTTGGGGCAAAGGAGGCTACACCTTC. This encodes CASSDSWGKGGYTF.

This chain uses TRBV5-4 with TRBJ2-6; possibly TRBD1 for D (5 bases). The CDR3 is made up of 17 amino acids. V was pared by 4 bases and J by 0 bases, with 14 bases between. Germline assignment: CDR1 SGHNT and CDR2 YYREEE (reference sequence). The CDR3 DNA sequence: TGTGCCAGCAGCCCTTGGGGCGGCTGCTCTGGGGCCAACGTCCTGACTTTC. As protein: CASSPWGGCSGANVLTF.

The CDR3 sequence is CASTPGPQETQYF. CDR3 bases: TGTGCCAGCACTCCGGGGCCTCAAGAGACCCAGTACTTC. The chain links TRBV5-5 to TRBJ2-5; D possibly uses TRBD1 or TRBD2 (5 bases each). The CDR3 is made up of 13 amino acids. V dropped 6 bases and J dropped 2 bases, with 11 bases sitting between them. Germline V gene data show CDR1 as SGHKS and CDR2 as YYEKEE (reference sequence).

This chain connects TRBV10-2 to TRBJ2-7; TRBD2 matches 7 bases. Germline loops: CDR1 WSHSY, CDR2 SAAADI. The CDR3 runs to 15 residues. V lost 4 bases and J lost 3; bases outside the gene matches: 9. DNA for the CDR3: TGCGCCAGCAGTGTGGGAGGGTTAAGTTACTACGAGCAGTACTTC. Residues: CASSVGGLSYYEQYF.

The J gene is TRBJ2-1, the V gene TRBV27, with 10 nucleotides matching TRBD1. V trimming: 3 bases; J trimming: 8 bases; junction bases outside the gene matches: 7. The CDR3 loop spans 15 amino acids. Looked up from germline, CDR1 is MNHEY and CDR2 is SMNVEV (reference sequence). This chain's CDR3 is CASSFRQGAPDEQFF. CDR3 bases: TGTGCCAGCAGTTTCCGACAGGGGGCGCCTGATGAGCAGTTCTTC.

The chain combines TRBV6-6 with TRBJ1-1, with D possibly matching TRBD1 (5 bases). Germline CDR1 MNHNY, CDR2 SVGAGI (reference sequence). The V gene lost 5 bases and the J gene lost 4 bases, with 20 bases spanning the gap. The CDR3 contains 16 residues. As DNA, the CDR3 is TGTGCCAGCAGTGGGGACCGAACGTTGGGCTGCACTGAAGCTTTCTTT. This encodes CASSGDRTLGCTEAFF.

The chain uses TRBV21-1 and TRBJ2-3. TRBV21-1 is recorded as a pseudogene. The CDR3 loop spans 17 amino acids. In nucleotides, the CDR3 is TGTGCCAGCAGCAAAAATCGATCAGCCCCTAGCACAGATACGCAGTATTTT. Encoded protein: CASSKNRSAPSTDTQYF.

The V and J genes are TRBV27 and TRBJ2-7; 9 bases are shared with TRBD1. V shed 1 base and J 4 bases; nucleotides not matched to a gene: 11. Germline V gives CDR1 MNHEY, CDR2 SMNVEV (reference sequence). CDR3 size: 17 residues. Written as DNA, the CDR3 is TGTGCCAGCAGTTTATTAGGAATCGACAGGGGGAGGTACGAGCAGTACTTC. It specifies CASSLLGIDRGRYEQYF.

The rearrangement uses TRBV11-3 and TRBJ2-2; TRBD2 agrees at 11 bases. The CDR3 loop spans 18 amino acids. The junction had 15 bases not matched to a gene; V was cut back by 5 bases and J by 7 bases. CDR1 and CDR2 from the germline V gene are SGHNT and YENEEA. CDR3 bases: TGTGCCAGCAGCAAAGGGAAGGGACTAGCGGTGGTCAGCGGGGAGCTGTTTTTT. Its translation is CASSKGKGLAVVSGELFF.

The rearrangement joins TRBV5-5 to TRBJ2-1, with 10 bases lining up with TRBD2. Germline V gives CDR1 SGHKS, CDR2 YYEKEE (reference sequence). The V segment lost 0 bases and the J segment 6 bases; nucleotides outside the gene matches: 0. CDR3 length: 14 amino acids. The CDR3 sequence: CASSLASGSNEQFF. CDR3 nucleotide sequence: TGTGCCAGCAGCTTGGCTAGCGGGAGCAATGAGCAGTTCTTC.

The chain has TRBV5-1 and TRBJ2-2, with TRBD2 identical over 7 bases. Germline CDR1 is SGHRS and CDR2 is YFSETQ. The CDR3 is 14 amino acids. The J segment lost 5 bases and the V segment lost 0 bases, leaving 1 base of the junction unmatched. CDR3 coding DNA: TGCGCCAGCAGCTTGGATAGCGGGACCGGGGAGCTGTTTTTT. Its translation is CASSLDSGTGELFF.

The chain couples TRBV28 to TRBJ1-5; no reliable D call. There are 13 residues in the CDR3. Trimming removed 5 bases from V and 9 bases from J, with 14 bases in between. Germline CDR1 is MDHEN and CDR2 is SYDVKM. This CDR3 reads CASSPQTGSPQHF. CDR3 DNA sequence: TGTGCCAGCAGTCCCCAGACGGGGTCGCCCCAGCATTTT.